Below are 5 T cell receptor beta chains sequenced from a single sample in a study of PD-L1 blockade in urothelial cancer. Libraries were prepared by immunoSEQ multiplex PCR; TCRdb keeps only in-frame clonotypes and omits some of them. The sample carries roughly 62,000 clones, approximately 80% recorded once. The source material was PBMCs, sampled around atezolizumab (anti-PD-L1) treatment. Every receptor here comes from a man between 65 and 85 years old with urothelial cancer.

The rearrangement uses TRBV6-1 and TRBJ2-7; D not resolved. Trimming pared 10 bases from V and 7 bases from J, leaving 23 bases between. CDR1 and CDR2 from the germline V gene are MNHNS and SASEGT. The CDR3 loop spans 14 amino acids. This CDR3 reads CATAPRVAAWEQYF. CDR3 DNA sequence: TGTGCCACCGCTCCCCGCGTCGCCGCCTGGGAGCAGTACTTC.

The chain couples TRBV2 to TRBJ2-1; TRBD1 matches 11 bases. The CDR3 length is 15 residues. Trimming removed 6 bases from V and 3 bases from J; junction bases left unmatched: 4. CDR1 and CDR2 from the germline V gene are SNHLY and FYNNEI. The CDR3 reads CASRDRGLLYNEQFF. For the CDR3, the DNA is TGTGCCAGCAGGGACAGGGGGCTTCTCTACAATGAGCAGTTCTTC. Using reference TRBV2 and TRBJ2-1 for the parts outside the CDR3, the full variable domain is EPEVTQTPSHQVTQMGQEVILRCVPISNHLYFYWYRQILGQKVEFLVSFYNNEISEKSEIFDDQFSVERPDGSNFTLKIRSTKLEDSAMYFCASRDRGLLYNEQFFGPGTRLTVL.

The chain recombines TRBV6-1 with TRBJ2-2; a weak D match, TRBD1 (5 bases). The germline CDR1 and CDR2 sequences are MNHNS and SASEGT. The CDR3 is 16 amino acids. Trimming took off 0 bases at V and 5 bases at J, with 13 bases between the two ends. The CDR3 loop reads CASSEAAQGRTGELFF. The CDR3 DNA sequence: TGTGCCAGCAGTGAAGCGGCCCAGGGCCGGACCGGGGAGCTGTTTTTT.

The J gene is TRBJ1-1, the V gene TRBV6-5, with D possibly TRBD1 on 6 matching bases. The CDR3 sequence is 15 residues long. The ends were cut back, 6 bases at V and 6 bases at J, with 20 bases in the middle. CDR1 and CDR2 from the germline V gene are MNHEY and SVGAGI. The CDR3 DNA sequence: TGTGCCAGCAGCTCGCCGGCAGGGGACGCCTCTGAAGCTTTCTTT. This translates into CASSSPAGDASEAFF.

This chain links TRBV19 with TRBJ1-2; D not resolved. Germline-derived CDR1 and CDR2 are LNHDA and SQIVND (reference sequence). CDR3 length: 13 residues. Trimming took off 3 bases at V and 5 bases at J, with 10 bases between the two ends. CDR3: CASSIGRGYGYTF. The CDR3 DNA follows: TGTGCCAGTAGTATCGGCAGAGGGTATGGCTACACCTTC.